This T cell receptor beta chain was identified during a study of blood T cell repertoires in COVID-19 (dated by TCRdb to 2020 to 2021). Background on the whole study: Samples from collaborators originated in the United States, Italy and Spain and spanned both the acute and convalescent phases of COVID-19. The prospective study material was composed of cDNA or gDNA derived from T cells, B-cell-depleted T cells, or PBMCs. Deeply sampled blood TCRbeta repertoires from subjects exposed to, actively infected with, or recovered from COVID-19 were included in the dataset. The repertoires were released in a freely available public database intended as a resource for research on the immune response to SARS-CoV-2. The samples were drawn from the first 160 participants of the ongoing ImmuneRACE study and from some 1,300 subjects provided by 6 global collaborators. A de-identified subject ID, COVID-19 status, age in years and sex were almost always included in the sample metadata. Where HLA class I and class II types were available, the types were taken from metadata supplied by the sample provider, not from assay-based typing. The full study reports these points: How much clinical and demographic metadata was included differed by source and by participant, and the metadata was provided uncurated.

V is clipped by 6 bases and J by 6 bases, and the sequence between their germline boundaries is 12 bases long. The CDR3 numbers 13 residues from cysteine through phenylalanine. The DNA shown is the 39-base CDR3, in frame from base 1. Looking up the germline V gene yields CDR1 MDHEN and CDR2 SYDVKM. The immunoSEQ Assay, a bias-controlled multiplex PCR, was used to amplify TCRbeta CDR3 regions from genomic DNA. The paper's processing steps were these. The number of nucleated cells in each sample was estimated from the amplification of reference gene primers within the assay. Sequence reads were collapsed and filtered to measure the absolute abundance of every unique TCRbeta CDR3 rearrangement. For each sample, productive Simpson clonality was calculated by taking the square root of Simpson's diversity index across productive rearrangements. Here the immuneACCESS table is served through TCRdb, limited to in-frame sequences with V and J called. Missing clones are a known gap in these copies; in checked studies unresolved V genes cover under half, and the rest lacks a known reason. V and J calls and clone size come straight from that table; D and trimming were deduced from the DNA. This sample holds about 150,000 clones; 76% were observed only once. The ten most abundant clones make up 4.2% of the sample.

As to this clone: Its antigen target is currently unknown. One base away there is no much larger clone; base qualities are not given.

Each collaborating institution followed its own protocols to collect whole blood in K2EDTA tubes. For TCRbeta analysis, collaborator samples were shipped as frozen whole blood, as isolated PBMCs, or as DNA extracted from either sample type. Recombination joined TRBV28 with TRBJ1-5; TRBD1 could be the D gene, as 5 bases match. The receptor was isolated from a man between 60 and 75 years old with acute or convalescent COVID-19. Specimen: peripheral blood. The CDR3 region has the sequence CASSPPGGQPQHF. DNA sequence: TGTGCCAGCAGCCCACCGGGGGGTCAGCCCCAGCATTTT.